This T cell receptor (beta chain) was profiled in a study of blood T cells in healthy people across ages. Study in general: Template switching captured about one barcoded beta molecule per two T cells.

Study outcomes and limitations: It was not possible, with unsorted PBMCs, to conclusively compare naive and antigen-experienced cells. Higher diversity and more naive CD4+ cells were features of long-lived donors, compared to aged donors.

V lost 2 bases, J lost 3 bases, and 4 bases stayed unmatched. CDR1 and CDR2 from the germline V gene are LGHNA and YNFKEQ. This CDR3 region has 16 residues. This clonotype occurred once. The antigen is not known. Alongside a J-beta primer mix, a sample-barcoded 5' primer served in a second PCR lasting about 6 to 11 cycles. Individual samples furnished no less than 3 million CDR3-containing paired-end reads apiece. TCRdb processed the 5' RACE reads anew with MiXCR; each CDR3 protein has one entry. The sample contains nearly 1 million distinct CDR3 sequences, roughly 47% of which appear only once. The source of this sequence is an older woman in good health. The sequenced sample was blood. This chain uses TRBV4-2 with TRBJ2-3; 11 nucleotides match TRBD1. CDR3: CASSQRGQGATDTQYF. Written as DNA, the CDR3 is TGTGCCAGCAGCCAAAGAGGACAGGGGGCTACAGATACGCAGTATTTT.